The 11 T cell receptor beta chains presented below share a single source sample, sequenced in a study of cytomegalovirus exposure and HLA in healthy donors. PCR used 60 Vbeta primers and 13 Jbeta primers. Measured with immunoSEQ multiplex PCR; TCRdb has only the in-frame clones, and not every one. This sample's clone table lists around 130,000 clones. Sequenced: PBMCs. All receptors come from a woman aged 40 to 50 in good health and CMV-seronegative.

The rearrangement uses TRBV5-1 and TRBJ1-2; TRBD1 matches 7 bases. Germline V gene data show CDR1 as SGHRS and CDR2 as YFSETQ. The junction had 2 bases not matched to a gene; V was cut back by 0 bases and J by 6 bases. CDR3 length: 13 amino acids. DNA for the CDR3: TGCGCCAGCAGCTTGGGACAGGGCAATGGCTACACCTTC. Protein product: CASSLGQGNGYTF.

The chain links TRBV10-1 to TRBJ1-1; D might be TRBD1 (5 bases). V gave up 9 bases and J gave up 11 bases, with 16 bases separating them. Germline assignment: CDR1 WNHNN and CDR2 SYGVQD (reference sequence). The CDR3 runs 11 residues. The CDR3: CASPILGVAFF. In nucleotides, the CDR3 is TGCGCCAGTCCCATTCTAGGGGTGGCTTTCTTT.

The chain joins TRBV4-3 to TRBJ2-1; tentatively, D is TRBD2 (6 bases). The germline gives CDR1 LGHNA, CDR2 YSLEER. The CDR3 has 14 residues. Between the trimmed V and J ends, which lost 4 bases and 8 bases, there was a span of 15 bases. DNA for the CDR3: TGCGCCAGCAGCCCCCTGGGGGGTAAAGATGAGCAGTTCTTC. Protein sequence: CASSPLGGKDEQFF.

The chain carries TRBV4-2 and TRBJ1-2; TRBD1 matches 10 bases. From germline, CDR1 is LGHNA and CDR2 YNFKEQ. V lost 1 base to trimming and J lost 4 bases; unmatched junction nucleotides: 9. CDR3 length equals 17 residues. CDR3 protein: CASSQVAEGQGFYGYTF. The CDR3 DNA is TGTGCCAGCAGCCAAGTAGCGGAGGGACAGGGGTTCTATGGCTACACCTTC.

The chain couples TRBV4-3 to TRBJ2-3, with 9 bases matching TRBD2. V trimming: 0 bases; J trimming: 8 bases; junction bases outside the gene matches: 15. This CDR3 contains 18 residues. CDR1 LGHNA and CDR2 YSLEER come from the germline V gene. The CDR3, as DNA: TGCGCCAGCAGCCAAGATCTGCCTAGCGGGGCGAGGTTGGGTACGCAGTATTTT. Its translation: CASSQDLPSGARLGTQYF.

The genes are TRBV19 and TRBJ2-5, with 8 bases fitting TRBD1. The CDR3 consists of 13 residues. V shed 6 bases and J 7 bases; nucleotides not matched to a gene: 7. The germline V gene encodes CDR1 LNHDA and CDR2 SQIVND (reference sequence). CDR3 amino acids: CASSGQGWATQYF. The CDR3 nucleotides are TGTGCCAGTAGCGGACAGGGCTGGGCGACCCAGTACTTC.

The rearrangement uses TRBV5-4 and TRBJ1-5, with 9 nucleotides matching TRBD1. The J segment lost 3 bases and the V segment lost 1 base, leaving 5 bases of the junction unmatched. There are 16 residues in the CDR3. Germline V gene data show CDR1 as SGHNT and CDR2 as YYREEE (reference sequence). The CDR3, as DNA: TGTGCCAGCAGCTTGAAGACAGGGGGTGACAATCAGCCCCAGCATTTT. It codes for CASSLKTGGDNQPQHF.

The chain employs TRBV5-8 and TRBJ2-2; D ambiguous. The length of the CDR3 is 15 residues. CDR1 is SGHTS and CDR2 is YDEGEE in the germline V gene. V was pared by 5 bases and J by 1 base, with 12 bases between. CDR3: CASSRVVLNTGELFF. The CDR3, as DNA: TGTGCCAGCAGTCGGGTAGTTCTGAACACCGGGGAGCTGTTTTTT.

The CDR3, as DNA: TGCGCCAGCAGCTCTTCACCAGGGGCCCCCGAGCAGTACTTC. It encodes CASSSSPGAPEQYF. The rearrangement uses TRBV5-1 and TRBJ2-7; perhaps TRBD1 as D (6 bases). The germline V gene encodes CDR1 SGHRS and CDR2 YFSETQ. V lost 3 bases, J lost 6 bases, and 16 bases lay in between. The CDR3 totals 14 residues.

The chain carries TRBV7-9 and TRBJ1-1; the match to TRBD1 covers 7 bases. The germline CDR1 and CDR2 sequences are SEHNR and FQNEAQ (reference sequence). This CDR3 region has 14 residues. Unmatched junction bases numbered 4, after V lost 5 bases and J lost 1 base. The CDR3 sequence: CASSISGGNTEAFF. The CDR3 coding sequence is TGTGCCAGCAGCATCTCAGGGGGGAACACTGAAGCTTTCTTT.

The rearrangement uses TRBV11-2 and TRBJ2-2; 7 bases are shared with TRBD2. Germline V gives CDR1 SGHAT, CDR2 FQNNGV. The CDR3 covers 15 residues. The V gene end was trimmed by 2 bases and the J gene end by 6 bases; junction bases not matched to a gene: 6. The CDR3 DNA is TGTGCCAGCAGCTTAAGCGGGGCGGGAGCCGGGGAGCTGTTTTTT. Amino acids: CASSLSGAGAGELFF.